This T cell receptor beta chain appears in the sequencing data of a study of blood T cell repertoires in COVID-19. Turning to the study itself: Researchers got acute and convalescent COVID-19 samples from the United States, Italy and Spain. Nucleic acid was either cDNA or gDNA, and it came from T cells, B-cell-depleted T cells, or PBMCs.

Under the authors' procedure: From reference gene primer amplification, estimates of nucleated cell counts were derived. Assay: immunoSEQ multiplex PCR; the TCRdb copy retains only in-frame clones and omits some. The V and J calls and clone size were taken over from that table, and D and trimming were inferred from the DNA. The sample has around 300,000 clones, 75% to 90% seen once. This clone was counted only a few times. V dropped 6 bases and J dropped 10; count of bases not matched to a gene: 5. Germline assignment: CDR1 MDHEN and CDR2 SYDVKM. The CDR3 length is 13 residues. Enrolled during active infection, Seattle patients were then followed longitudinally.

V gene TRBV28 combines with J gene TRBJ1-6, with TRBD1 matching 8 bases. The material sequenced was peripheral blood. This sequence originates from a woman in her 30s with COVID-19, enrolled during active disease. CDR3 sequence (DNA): TGTGCCAGCAGAGGACAGGGTGGATCACCCCTCCACTTT. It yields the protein CASRGQGGSPLHF.